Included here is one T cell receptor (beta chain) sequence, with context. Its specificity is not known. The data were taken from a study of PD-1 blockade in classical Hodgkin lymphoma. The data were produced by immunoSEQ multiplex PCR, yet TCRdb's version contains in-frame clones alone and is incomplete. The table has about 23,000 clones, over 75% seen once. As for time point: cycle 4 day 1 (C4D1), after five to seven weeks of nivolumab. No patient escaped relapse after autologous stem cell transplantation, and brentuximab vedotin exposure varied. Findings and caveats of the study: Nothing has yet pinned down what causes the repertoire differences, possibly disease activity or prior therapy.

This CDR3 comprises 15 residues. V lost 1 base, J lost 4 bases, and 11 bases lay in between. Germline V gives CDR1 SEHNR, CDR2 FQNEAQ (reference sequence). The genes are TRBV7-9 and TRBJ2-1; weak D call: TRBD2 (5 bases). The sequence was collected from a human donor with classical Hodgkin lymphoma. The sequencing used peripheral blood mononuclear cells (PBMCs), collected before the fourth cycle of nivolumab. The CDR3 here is CASSLGGARYNEQFF. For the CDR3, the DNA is TGTGCCAGCAGCTTAGGGGGAGCCAGATACAATGAGCAGTTCTTC.